Only a few counts were recorded for the clone carrying this T cell receptor beta chain. The data stem from a study of immune characterization of retroperitoneal liposarcoma. J gave up 10 bases and V 6 bases, and 13 bases lay outside the gene matches. Germline CDR1 is MNHEY and CDR2 is SVGAGI. This CDR3 region has 15 residues. TCRdb re-derived calls from the PCR reads in MiXCR, one entry per CDR3 protein. The sample lists around 2,000 distinct CDR3 sequences, 25% to 30% occurring once. This TCR came from a female donor with retroperitoneal liposarcoma. The sample taken for sequencing was tumor tissue. The chain carries TRBV6-5 and TRBJ2-1; 9 bases map to TRBD1. In nucleotides, the CDR3 is TGTGCCAGCAGGATAGGACAGGGGACCACCTACGAGCAGTTCTTC. The encoded protein is CASRIGQGTTYEQFF.